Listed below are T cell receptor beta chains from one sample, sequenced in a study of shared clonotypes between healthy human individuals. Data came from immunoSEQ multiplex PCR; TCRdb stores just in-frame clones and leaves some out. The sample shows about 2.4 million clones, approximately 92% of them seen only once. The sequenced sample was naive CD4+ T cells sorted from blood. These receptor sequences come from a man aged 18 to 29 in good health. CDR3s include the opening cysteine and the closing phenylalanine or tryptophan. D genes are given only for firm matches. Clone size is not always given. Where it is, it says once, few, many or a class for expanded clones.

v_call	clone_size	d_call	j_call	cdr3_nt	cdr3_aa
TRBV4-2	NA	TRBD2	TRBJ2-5	TGTGCCAGCAGCCAAGGCAAACTAGCGGGGGGGTCACAAGAGACCCAGTACTTC	CASSQGKLAGGSQETQYF
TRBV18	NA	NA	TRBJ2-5	TGTGCCAGCTCACCAAGCTCCCAAGAGACCCAGTACTTC	CASSPSSQETQYF
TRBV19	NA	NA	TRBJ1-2	TGTGCCAGTAGTAACCTAGATTTCGACCGGAGATATGGCTACACCTTC	CASSNLDFDRRYGYTF
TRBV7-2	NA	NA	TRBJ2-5	TGTGCCAGCAGCTTGAGTCAGGTCCAAGAGACCCAGTACTTC	CASSLSQVQETQYF
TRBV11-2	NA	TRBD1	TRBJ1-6	TGTGCCAGCAGCTTATTCGGGACAGGGGAACGAGGGCCCCTCCACTTT	CASSLFGTGERGPLHF
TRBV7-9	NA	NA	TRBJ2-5	TGTGCCAGCAGCTTCCCGATGAGAGGTGACCAAGAGACCCAGTACTTC	CASSFPMRGDQETQYF
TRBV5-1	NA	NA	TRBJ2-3	TGCGCCAGCATGGATAGCGGAGCTAGCACAGATACGCAGTATTTT	CASMDSGASTDTQYF
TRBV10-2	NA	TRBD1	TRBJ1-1	TGCGCCAGCAGTGAACGGACAGGGATCACTGAAGCTTTCTTT	CASSERTGITEAFF
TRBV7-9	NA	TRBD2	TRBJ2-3	TGTGCCAGCAGAACTACAGCGGGGACCTCCGATACGCAGTATTTT	CASRTTAGTSDTQYF
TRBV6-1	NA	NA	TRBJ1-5	TGTGCCAGCATTCGGGGGTACAATCAGCCCCAGCATTTT	CASIRGYNQPQHF
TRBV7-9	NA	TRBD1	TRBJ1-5	TGTGCCAGCAGTCCTACAGGGGGCTACAATCAGCCCCAGCATTTT	CASSPTGGYNQPQHF
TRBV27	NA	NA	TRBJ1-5	TGTGCCAGCAGACCGTGGGTGGGGGAACAGCCCCAGCATTTT	CASRPWVGEQPQHF
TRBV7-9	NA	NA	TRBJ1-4	TGTGCCAGCAGCCCAGACAGCTATAATGAAAAACTGTTTTTT	CASSPDSYNEKLFF
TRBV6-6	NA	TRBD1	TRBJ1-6	TGTGCCAGCAGCCCCGGGACAGTCGATAATTCACCCCTCCACTTT	CASSPGTVDNSPLHF
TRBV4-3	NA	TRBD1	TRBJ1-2	TGCGCCAGCAGCCTCCGGACAGGGGGCTATGGCTACACCTTC	CASSLRTGGYGYTF
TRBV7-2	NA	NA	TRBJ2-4	TGTGCCAGCAGCGCCAAATTCGGAACCGAAGGGGCCAAAAACATTCAGTACTTC	CASSAKFGTEGAKNIQYF
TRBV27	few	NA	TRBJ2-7	TGTGCCAGCAGTTTTAGGGGCAAACACGGGGAGCAGTACTTC	CASSFRGKHGEQYF
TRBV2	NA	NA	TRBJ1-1	TGTGCCAGCAGTGACAACGACATTGGAGCTTTCTTT	CASSDNDIGAFF
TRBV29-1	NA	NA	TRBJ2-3	TGCAGCGTTGGGGTGAACACAGATACGCAGTATTTT	CSVGVNTDTQYF
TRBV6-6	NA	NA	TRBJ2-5	TGTGCCAGCAGTTACACAAAAACTAGAGGCAAAGAGACCCAGTACTTC	CASSYTKTRGKETQYF
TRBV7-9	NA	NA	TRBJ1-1	TGTGCCAGCAGCTTAAGTCCCCCCACTGAAGCTTTCTTT	CASSLSPPTEAFF
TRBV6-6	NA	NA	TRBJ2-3	TGTGCCAGCAGTTACGGGAGGCTCAGCACAGATACGCAGTATTTT	CASSYGRLSTDTQYF
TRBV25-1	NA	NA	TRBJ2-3	TGTGCCAGCAGTCCTTCGGGGGTTAACAATCAGCCCCAGTATTTT	CASSPSGVNNQPQYF